This passage covers 30 T cell receptor beta chains from one sample sequenced in a study of response to subunit inactivated influenza vaccine. TCRdb recomputed calls from the RT-PCR reads with MiXCR, one row per CDR3 protein. The sample consists of hundreds of thousands of distinct CDR3 sequences, around 25% of them appearing once. The source was CD4+ T cells sorted from PBMCs, collected 4 to 6 days after vaccination. The receptor set was obtained from a man between 45 and 60 years old who received an inactivated influenza vaccine.

This clonotype was observed a single time. The chain combines TRBV24-1 with TRBJ2-1, with D unclear. The CDR3 is made up of 10 amino acids. V was cut by 8 bases and J by 15 bases, with 13 bases left in between. Germline V gene data show CDR1 as KGHDR and CDR2 as SFDVKD. CDR3 sequence reads: CATKPGYTFF. The CDR3 nucleotides are TGTGCCACCAAACCGGGCTATACGTTCTTC.

The rearrangement uses TRBV20-1 and TRBJ2-6, with D hard to call. CDR3 length: 14 residues. Trimming pared 4 bases from V and 0 bases from J, leaving 7 bases between. Germline CDR1 DFQATT, CDR2 SNEGSKA (reference sequence). DNA for the CDR3: TGCAGTGCTACGGGTTTCTCTGGGGCCAACGTCCTGACTTTC. Its protein product is CSATGFSGANVLTF.

This clonotype was counted a few times. The chain recombines TRBV6-2 or TRBV6-3 with TRBJ2-7; D possibly uses TRBD1 or TRBD2 (5 bases each). V shed 2 bases and J shed 5 bases, with 13 bases lying between them. CDR3 length equals 14 residues. Germline CDR1 and CDR2: MNHEY and SVGEGT. The CDR3 here is CASSYRGAGHEQYF. As DNA, the CDR3 is TGTGCCAGCAGTTACCGAGGGGCTGGTCACGAGCAGTACTTC.

This clonotype was detected only once. The chain couples TRBV10-3 to TRBJ2-3; D may be TRBD2 (6 bases). The CDR3 length is 14 residues. Germline V gives CDR1 ENHRY, CDR2 SYGVKD. Trimming removed 4 bases at V and 5 bases at J, with 13 bases between. CDR3: CAISGDSGGDTQYF. DNA of the CDR3: TGTGCCATCAGTGGTGATAGCGGAGGAGATACGCAGTATTTT.

At least ten counts were recorded for this clonotype. V usage is TRBV5-6 and J usage is TRBJ2-5; D call uncertain. Germline values: CDR1 SGHDT, CDR2 YYEEEE. The CDR3 is made up of 14 amino acids. Trimming cost V 2 bases and J 8 bases, with 16 bases left between them. CDR3 amino acids: CASSLSGPRETQYF. The CDR3 DNA sequence: TGTGCCAGCAGCTTATCCGGACCAAGAGAAACCCAGTACTTC.

The chain combines TRBV10-3 with TRBJ2-7; 9 bases align to TRBD2. V shed 5 bases, J shed 4 bases, and the junction held 12 bases outside the gene matches. The germline gives CDR1 ENHRY, CDR2 SYGVKD. The CDR3 covers 16 residues. This CDR3 is CAISPLSSGRGYEQYF. As DNA, the CDR3 is TGTGCCATCAGTCCACTCAGTAGCGGGAGAGGTTACGAGCAGTACTTC.

A few counts support this clonotype. V usage is TRBV6-1 and J usage is TRBJ2-3; D is possibly TRBD1 (6 bases). Trimming left V 6 bases short and J 0 bases short, with 10 bases between. The CDR3 extends over 14 amino acids. From germline, CDR1 is MNHNS and CDR2 SASEGT. CDR3 residues: CASREDRSTDTQYF. As DNA, the CDR3 is TGTGCCAGCAGGGAGGACAGAAGCACAGATACGCAGTATTTT.

The V and J genes are TRBV28 and TRBJ1-5; the match to TRBD1 covers 7 bases. The CDR3 loop spans 12 amino acids. The trim removed 8 bases at V and 6 bases at J, leaving 4 bases unmatched. Germline V lookup: CDR1 MDHEN, CDR2 SYDVKM. CDR3 sequence reads: CASGQVVQPQHF. The CDR3 bases are TGTGCCAGCGGACAGGTCGTTCAGCCCCAGCATTTT. The full variable domain, completed using reference TRBV28 and TRBJ1-5, is DVKVTQSSRYLVKRTGEKVFLECVQDMDHENMFWYRQDPGLGLRLIYFSYDVKMKEKGDIPEGYSVSREKKERFSLILESASTNQTSMYLCASGQVVQPQHFGDGTRLSIL.

Comments on this clonotype: Because it lacks the conserved phenylalanine or tryptophan at the end, this CDR3 is likely a read error. This chain joins TRBV5-6 and TRBJ2-5, with TRBD1 identical over 7 bases. Trimming took 7 bases from V and 2 from J; bases not matched to a gene: 8. Looked up from germline, CDR1 is SGHDT and CDR2 is YYEEEE. The length of the CDR3 is 14 residues. This CDR3 is CASLIGDRQETQYL. The CDR3 nucleotides are TGTGCCAGCTTAATCGGGGACAGACAAGAGACCCAGTACCTC.

At least ten counts were recorded for this clonotype. The rearrangement joins TRBV6-1 to TRBJ1-5; weak D call: TRBD1 (6 bases). V dropped 6 bases and J dropped 4 bases, with 16 bases sitting between them. The CDR3 runs 15 residues. Germline V gene lookup returns CDR1 MNHNS and CDR2 SASEGT. The CDR3 nucleotides are TGTGCCAGCAGCCGGTCGGACAGCTATAATCAGCCCCAGCATTTT. Translation gives CASSRSDSYNQPQHF.

In this sample, this clonotype turned up many times. The rearrangement joins TRBV7-9 to TRBJ2-2, with D uncertain. V was cut by 2 bases and J by 5 bases, with 6 bases left in between. The germline CDR1 and CDR2 sequences are SEHNR and FQNEAQ (reference sequence). The CDR3 length is 13 residues. The CDR3 region has the DNA TGTGCCAGCAGCTTAAAAGGGACCGGGGAGCTGTTTTTT. This encodes CASSLKGTGELFF.

The chain couples TRBV5-6 to TRBJ1-1, with TRBD1 as a possible D gene (5 bases). Germline V gene lookup returns CDR1 SGHDT and CDR2 YYEEEE. V was pared by 5 bases and J by 4 bases, with 21 bases between. The CDR3 is 16 residues long. The CDR3, as DNA: TGTGCCAGCAGTTTTCCAGGGCAAGTCGGGGTCACTGAAGCTTTCTTT. This translates into CASSFPGQVGVTEAFF. The full variable domain, completed using reference TRBV5-6 and TRBJ1-1, is DAGVTQSPTHLIKTRGQQVTLRCSPKSGHDTVSWYQQALGQGPQFIFQYYEEEERQRGNFPDRFSGHQFPNYSSELNVNALLLGDSALYLCASSFPGQVGVTEAFFGQGTRLTVV.

The chain has TRBV7-9 and TRBJ2-6; no firm D call. This CDR3 has 16 amino acids. V gave up 2 bases and J gave up 2 bases, with 10 bases separating them. CDR1 is SEHNR and CDR2 is FQNEAQ in the germline V gene (reference sequence). CDR3 sequence: CASSLRRLAGANVLTF. In DNA, the CDR3 is TGTGCCAGCAGCTTACGAAGGTTAGCTGGGGCCAACGTCCTGACTTTC.

The CDR3 nucleotides read TGCAGCGTTGAAGGCCCCTATGAGGGCAGGAGCTCCTACAATGAGCAGTTCTTC. The encoded protein is CSVEGPYEGRSSYNEQFF. The V call is TRBV29-1, the J call TRBJ2-1; TRBD2 might be the D (5 bases). Between the trimmed V and J ends, which lost 1 base and 0 bases, there was a span of 19 bases. CDR1 and CDR2 (germline): SQVTM, ANQGSEA. This CDR3 has 18 residues.

The CDR3 nucleotides read TGCAGCGCAATTCACAGGGGGCAAAGTTACAATGAGCAGTTCTTC. Protein: CSAIHRGQSYNEQFF. The V gene is TRBV29-1, the J gene TRBJ2-1; TRBD1 matches at 9 bases. The CDR3 is 15 residues long. Germline CDR1 and CDR2: SQVTM and ANQGSEA. V gave up 7 bases and J gave up 4 bases; unmatched junction bases: 11.

The chain employs TRBV3-1 and TRBJ2-7; no clear D. The V gene's germline CDR1 is LGHDT and CDR2 YNNKEL (reference sequence). The CDR3 sequence is 13 residues long. The V end lost 1 base, the J end lost 3 bases, and 7 bases lay between the germline ends. DNA of the CDR3: TGTGCCAGCAGCCAAGCGCCCGGCTACGAGCAGTACTTC. This sequence encodes CASSQAPGYEQYF.

This clonotype was picked up a small number of times. V usage is TRBV12-3 or TRBV12-4 and J usage is TRBJ2-3, with 7 bases that match TRBD2. CDR3 length: 15 residues. J was trimmed by 1 base and V by 6 bases; bases with no gene match: 7. CDR3 nucleotides: TGTGCCAGCAGACGCAGCGGGGCCCGCACAGATACGCAGTATTTT. It yields the protein CASRRSGARTDTQYF.

This sequence joins TRBV24-1 and TRBJ2-1, with 11 bases aligning to TRBD1. Trimming at V came to 7 bases and at J to 7 bases, leaving 8 bases not matched to a gene. Germline V CDR1 and CDR2: KGHDR, SFDVKD. This CDR3 contains 15 residues. The CDR3 DNA reads as TGTGCCACCAGCGCAACCGGACAGGGGGCGAATGAGCAGTTCTTC. Its translation is CATSATGQGANEQFF.

The chain carries TRBV2 and TRBJ2-7; tentatively, D is TRBD1 (5 bases). Germline-derived CDR1 and CDR2 are SNHLY and FYNNEI. V was pared by 6 bases and J by 4 bases, with 13 bases between. The CDR3 sequence is 13 residues long. DNA of the CDR3: TGTGCCAGCAGCAGGGAACACCCGTACGAGCAGTACTTC. Encoded protein: CASSREHPYEQYF. The variable domain in full, completed from reference TRBV2 and TRBJ2-7, reads EPEVTQTPSHQVTQMGQEVILRCVPISNHLYFYWYRQILGQKVEFLVSFYNNEISEKSEIFDDQFSVERPDGSNFTLKIRSTKLEDSAMYFCASSREHPYEQYFGPGTRLTVT.

In this sample, this clonotype turned up a few times. The genes are TRBV10-2 and TRBJ2-3; D call uncertain. Per germline, CDR1 WSHSY and CDR2 SAAADI. V dropped 3 bases and J dropped 7 bases, with 14 bases sitting between them. The CDR3 spans 14 residues. CDR3 nucleotides: TGCGCCAGCAGTGACCCGAACCTAGAGAATACGCAGTATTTT. It yields the protein CASSDPNLENTQYF.

This clonotype came up a few times. This chain connects TRBV9 to TRBJ2-1, with TRBD2 matching 13 bases. The germline CDR1 and CDR2 sequences are SGDLS and YYNGEE. The J segment lost 4 bases and the V segment lost 4 bases, leaving 5 bases of the junction unmatched. The CDR3 sequence is 16 residues long. CDR3 DNA sequence: TGTGCCAGCAGCTTGAGGACTAGCGGGAGTTACAATGAGCAGTTCTTC. This translates into CASSLRTSGSYNEQFF.

This chain connects TRBV7-2 to TRBJ2-1; TRBD2 aligns across 8 bases. The CDR3 extends over 17 amino acids. The ends lost 1 base at V and 1 base at J; junction bases unmatched: 6. Germline lookup yields CDR1 SGHTA and CDR2 FQGNSA. CDR3 protein: CASSLVGAGGSYNEQFF. The CDR3 coding sequence is TGTGCCAGCAGCTTAGTAGGGGCGGGGGGTTCCTACAATGAGCAGTTCTTC.

This clonotype was seen only a few times. In DNA, the CDR3 is TGTGCCAGCAGTTACTCGGGGGTCTTGGAAAACACCATATATTTT. This sequence encodes CASSYSGVLENTIYF. The chain links TRBV6-5 to TRBJ1-3, with D possibly being TRBD1 (5 bases). This CDR3 has 15 amino acids. The V gene lost 0 bases and the J gene lost 6 bases, with 12 bases spanning the gap. Germline V gives CDR1 MNHEY, CDR2 SVGAGI.

This clonotype was counted only a few times. V is TRBV12-3 or TRBV12-4 and J is TRBJ1-5; D possibly corresponds to TRBD1 (6 bases). With 4 bases removed from V and 9 bases from J, the gap between germline ends came to 16 bases. The CDR3 runs 14 residues. The CDR3: CASSSNRGVVPQHF. CDR3 in DNA: TGTGCCAGCAGTTCGAATAGGGGGGTGGTGCCCCAGCATTTT.

This clonotype was found a few times. V and J are TRBV6-1 and TRBJ1-4; no firm D call. This CDR3 has 14 amino acids. Germline lookup yields CDR1 MNHNS and CDR2 SASEGT. V was cut by 6 bases and J by 0 bases, with 8 bases left in between. CDR3 loop: CASREHTTNEKLFF. The CDR3 DNA follows: TGTGCCAGCAGGGAACACACAACTAATGAAAAACTGTTTTTT.

This clonotype was seen a few times. V usage is TRBV9 and J usage is TRBJ2-2; no clear D. Germline V gene sequence: CDR1 SGDLS, CDR2 YYNGEE. The CDR3 contains 14 residues. With 0 bases removed from V and 1 base from J, the gap between germline ends came to 4 bases. The CDR3 region is CASSVGVNTGELFF. In DNA form, the CDR3 reads TGTGCCAGCAGCGTAGGTGTGAACACCGGGGAGCTGTTTTTT.

The gene calls are TRBV4-2 and TRBJ2-2; TRBD1 agrees at 8 bases. The CDR3 runs to 15 residues. J gave up 3 bases and V 4 bases, and 4 bases lay outside the gene matches. Germline values: CDR1 LGHNA, CDR2 YNFKEQ. Written as DNA, the CDR3 is TGTGCCAGCAGCCGCCTACAGGGGGACACCGGGGAGCTGTTTTTT. Amino acids: CASSRLQGDTGELFF.

Notes on this clonotype: Lacking the conserved final phenylalanine or tryptophan, this CDR3 likely reflects a read error. It is unclear where the CDR3 begins or ends on the DNA, so no DNA is shown, and the CDR3 is as TCRdb lists it. This chain uses TRBV3-1 with TRBJ1-1. The CDR3 sequence runs 14 residues, both termini included. Germline loops: CDR1 LGHDT, CDR2 YNNKEL (reference sequence). CDR3 sequence: CASSQNAGNTEGFL.

The chain combines TRBV30 with TRBJ2-3, with D uncertain. This CDR3 is 18 amino acids long. Germline values: CDR1 GTSNPN, CDR2 SVGIG (reference sequence). The V gene lost 0 bases and the J gene lost 6 bases, with 25 bases spanning the gap. CDR3 coding DNA: TGTGCCTGGAGTGTTTCCCCCCTAGTATCGCGAGATGCGGATACGCAGTATTTT. It translates to CAWSVSPLVSRDADTQYF.

This sequence joins TRBV5-1 and TRBJ2-5; D not resolved. Looked up from germline, CDR1 is SGHRS and CDR2 is YFSETQ. V was trimmed by 1 base and J by 5 bases, leaving 15 bases between them. CDR3 length equals 15 residues. CDR3 amino acids: CASSLSTQTGETQYF. CDR3 DNA: TGCGCCAGCAGCTTGAGTACGCAAACCGGGGAGACCCAGTACTTC. Full variable domain (remainder filled in from reference TRBV5-1 and TRBJ2-5): KAGVTQTPRYLIKTRGQQVTLSCSPISGHRSVSWYQQTPGQGLQFLFEYFSETQRNKGNFPGRFSGRQFSNSRSEMNVSTLELGDSALYLCASSLSTQTGETQYFGPGTRLLVL.